The clone carrying this TCR beta chain was observed a single time. The sample has other DNA sequences that encode this CDR3 too. TCRdb's table, derived via immunoSEQ multiplex PCR, lists solely in-frame clones and lacks some. In the table there are approximately 200,000 clones, about 81% of which are singletons. Trimming took 6 bases from V and 0 from J, leaving 6 bases between them. CDR1 and CDR2 (germline): LNHNV, YYDKDF (reference sequence). The CDR3 loop spans 13 amino acids. This sample is drawn from a study of blood T cell repertoires in COVID-19. Sequences were obtained from PBMCs or T cells enriched from blood (not recorded which). The clonotype was recovered from a man in his forties or fifties who had recovered from COVID-19. The chain employs TRBV15 and TRBJ2-4, with no clear D. CDR3 sequence (DNA): TGTGCCACCAGTCTACTAGCCAAAAACATTCAGTACTTC. It translates to CATSLLAKNIQYF.